Listed below are T cell receptor beta chains from one sample, sequenced in a study of metastatic and nonmetastatic thyroid tumors. Through MiXCR, TCRdb re-clonotyped the PCR reads. The sample consists of under 6,500 clones, about a third of them appearing once. The sample comprised adjacent normal tissue. The source is a male donor with papillary thyroid cancer or a benign thyroid nodule (not recorded which). Some clones in this sample may be carry-over from other donors' samples. Each CDR3 is given with its conserved first and last residue. The order of the fields is V gene, clone size, D gene, J gene, CDR3 protein, CDR3 DNA. A D gene is named only where the DNA matches it firmly. The size of a clone is reported for some rows only, either as once, few or many, or as a class for expanded clones.

TRBV2	.	.	TRBJ1-5	CASSAQRAGGQPQHF	TGTGCCAGCAGTGCCCAGCGAGCCGGGGGTCAGCCCCAGCATTTT
TRBV28	.	.	TRBJ2-2	CASSLRAGRGELFF	TGTGCCAGCAGTTTACGAGCCGGGAGAGGGGAGCTGTTTTTT
TRBV12-3/TRBV12-4	.	.	TRBJ2-7	CASSWGHTLGEQYF	TGTGCCAGCAGTTGGGGACACACTCTGGGCGAGCAGTACTTC
TRBV28	few	.	TRBJ2-3	CATWGRLGSTDTQYF	TGTGCCACATGGGGGAGACTAGGGAGCACAGATACGCAGTATTTT
TRBV19	few	.	TRBJ1-3	CASRPDTISGNTIYF	TGTGCCAGTAGACCGGACACCATCTCTGGAAACACCATATATTTT
TRBV9	.	.	TRBJ2-2	CANSVDWPGGELFF	TGTGCCAACAGCGTAGACTGGCCGGGCGGGGAGCTGTTTTTT
TRBV19	few	.	TRBJ1-1	CASSIPTMNTEAFF	TGTGCCAGTAGTATCCCAACCATGAACACTGAAGCTTTCTTT
TRBV20-1	.	.	TRBJ2-7	CSAHSGKSYEQYF	TGCAGCGCTCATTCGGGGAAATCCTACGAGCAGTACTTC
TRBV5-1	.	.	TRBJ1-6	CASSREAGTSPLHF	TGCGCCAGCAGCCGGGAAGCGGGGACATCACCCCTCCACTTT
TRBV28	.	TRBD2	TRBJ2-7	CASRTSGRRYEHYF	TGTGCCAGCAGGACTAGCGGGAGGAGGTACGAGCATTACTTC
TRBV9	.	TRBD1	TRBJ1-2	CASSVEVGQGYNGYTF	TGTGCCAGCAGCGTAGAGGTGGGACAGGGTTATAATGGCTACACCTTC
TRBV12-3/TRBV12-4	few	TRBD1	TRBJ2-7	CASSLGLGGRARYEQYF	TGTGCCAGCAGTTTAGGCCTAGGGGGCCGCGCCCGCTACGAGCAGTACTTC
TRBV5-1	large	.	TRBJ1-4	CASSLVGNDATNEKLFF	TGCGCCAGCAGCTTAGTAGGGAATGACGCAACTAATGAAAAACTGTTTTTT
TRBV2	few	TRBD2	TRBJ2-1	CASSWTSSYNEQFF	TGTGCCAGCAGTTGGACTAGCTCCTACAATGAGCAGTTCTTC
TRBV9	.	TRBD2	TRBJ2-7	CASSPRTSGRDEQYF	TGTGCCAGCAGCCCTCGGACTAGCGGGAGGGACGAGCAGTACTTC
TRBV12-3/TRBV12-4	.	.	TRBJ1-1	CASRRWGGNTEAFF	TGTGCCAGCAGGCGCTGGGGGGGTAACACTGAAGCTTTCTTT
TRBV20-1	many	.	TRBJ2-7	CSARLANYEQYF	TGCAGTGCTAGACTAGCGAACTACGAGCAGTACTTC
TRBV5-1	.	TRBD1	TRBJ2-7	CASSLGHRDSSYEQYF	TGCGCCAGCAGCTTGGGACACCGGGACAGCTCCTACGAGCAGTACTTC
TRBV9	.	TRBD2	TRBJ2-5	CASSYPGGRGPETQYF	TGTGCCAGCAGTTACCCCGGAGGGAGGGGCCCTGAGACCCAGTACTTC
TRBV20-1	.	TRBD1	TRBJ2-7	CSAEGSGTGPYEQYF	TGCAGTGCTGAGGGATCGGGGACAGGACCTTACGAGCAGTACTTC
TRBV28	.	TRBD2	TRBJ2-3	CASSTFRLAGAGDTDTQYF	TGTGCCAGCAGTACCTTCCGACTAGCGGGAGCGGGAGACACAGATACGCAGTATTTT
TRBV29-1	medium-sized	.	TRBJ1-1	CSVASDPNTEAFF	TGCAGCGTTGCGTCTGACCCGAACACTGAAGCTTTCTTT
TRBV20-1	.	TRBD2	TRBJ2-1	CSAPTSGEDNEQFF	TGCAGTGCCCCGACTAGCGGGGAGGACAATGAGCAGTTCTTC
TRBV2	medium-sized	TRBD2	TRBJ2-3	CASRLRTSGGSTDTQYF	TGTGCCAGCAGGCTAAGGACTAGCGGGGGGAGCACAGATACGCAGTATTTT
TRBV28	large	.	TRBJ1-5	CASSLLGPSLGPQHF	TGTGCCAGCAGTTTATTGGGGCCTAGTCTAGGGCCCCAGCATTTT
TRBV12-3/TRBV12-4	few	.	TRBJ1-1	CASLTGLTEAFF	TGTGCCAGCCTGACAGGTTTAACTGAAGCTTTCTTT
TRBV19	few	.	TRBJ1-5	CASSLLNQPQHF	TGTGCCAGTAGCCTGCTCAATCAGCCCCAGCATTTT
TRBV28	few	.	TRBJ1-5	CASSLHAGTQPQHF	TGTGCCAGCAGTTTACATGCAGGGACTCAGCCTCAGCATTTT
TRBV27	few	.	TRBJ2-2	CASSKTRGGVTKGELFF	TGTGCCAGCAGTAAGACTAGAGGGGGAGTAACAAAAGGGGAGCTGTTTTTT
TRBV12-3/TRBV12-4	.	.	TRBJ2-1	CASSPLLGGYNEQFF	TGTGCCAGCAGTCCACTTCTCGGGGGCTACAATGAGCAGTTCTTC
TRBV12-3/TRBV12-4	few	TRBD1	TRBJ1-1	CASSRTGGTEAFF	TGTGCCAGCAGCCGGACAGGGGGCACTGAAGCTTTCTTT
TRBV13	.	TRBD2	TRBJ2-1	CASSSGLAGGVVNEQFF	TGTGCCAGCAGCTCGGGACTAGCGGGAGGGGTTGTCAATGAGCAGTTCTTC
TRBV20-1	.	TRBD1	TRBJ1-2	CSARDGTGAGGSYGYTF	TGCAGTGCTAGAGATGGTACAGGGGCAGGGGGTAGCTATGGCTACACCTTC
TRBV3-1	once	TRBD1	TRBJ1-1	CASFQQGGTEAFF	TGTGCCAGCTTCCAACAGGGGGGCACTGAAGCTTTCTTT
TRBV7-8	.	.	TRBJ1-6	CANSPLRHRALPLHF	TGTGCCAACAGCCCCCTCCGGCACAGGGCATTACCCCTCCACTTT
TRBV19	.	TRBD1	TRBJ1-6	CASSIITGQGQRSPLHF	TGTGCCAGTAGTATAATCACGGGACAGGGGCAGAGATCACCCCTCCACTTT
TRBV20-1	medium-sized	.	TRBJ1-1	CSATQNIEAFF	TGCAGTGCTACCCAGAACATTGAAGCTTTCTTT
TRBV6-6	.	.	TRBJ1-3	CASSYDSSGNTIYF	TGTGCCAGCAGTTACGACAGCTCTGGAAACACCATATATTTT
TRBV12-3/TRBV12-4	few	TRBD2	TRBJ2-3	CASRPFAGDTDTQYF	TGTGCCAGCAGACCCTTTGCGGGGGACACAGATACGCAGTATTTT
TRBV2	few	.	TRBJ1-4	CASRRTESNEKLFF	TGTGCCAGCAGGAGGACAGAGTCTAATGAAAAACTGTTTTTT
TRBV11-2	.	.	TRBJ1-5	CASSPDSGGNQPQHF	TGTGCCAGCAGCCCAGACTCGGGGGGCAATCAGCCCCAGCATTTT
TRBV11-2	.	.	TRBJ2-1	CASSPRDIWTDEQFF	TGTGCCAGCAGCCCCCGGGACATATGGACGGATGAGCAGTTCTTC
TRBV5-1	few	TRBD2	TRBJ2-7	CASSSTSGGSNEQYF	TGCGCCAGCAGCTCGACTAGCGGAGGGTCGAACGAGCAGTACTTC
TRBV6-1	.	.	TRBJ1-1	CASSLRLVEAFF	TGTGCCAGCAGCCTCCGTTTGGTTGAAGCTTTCTTT
TRBV28	large	.	TRBJ2-7	CASTSTRTYEQYF	TGTGCCAGCACTTCGACAAGGACCTACGAGCAGTACTTC
TRBV11-1	medium-sized	.	TRBJ2-2	CASSPGTANIGELFF	TGTGCCAGCAGCCCCGGGACGGCGAACATCGGGGAGCTGTTTTTT
TRBV20-1	.	TRBD2	TRBJ2-1	CSASRGGSGGARYNEQFF	TGCAGTGCTAGCAGAGGCGGTAGCGGGGGCGCCCGGTACAATGAGCAGTTCTTC